This T cell receptor (beta chain) was retrieved from a study of blood T cell repertoires in COVID-19 (dated by TCRdb to between 2020 and 2021). With respect to the entire study: Collaborator samples came from the United States, Italy and Spain and covered acute and convalescent phases of COVID-19. The material from the prospective study consisted of cDNA or gDNA derived from T cells, B-cell-depleted T cells, or PBMCs. Samples came from the ongoing ImmuneRACE study (first 160 participants) plus 1,254 subjects from 6 global collaborators. The repertoires were made available in a free public database intended to serve as a resource for research on the immune response to SARS-CoV-2. The sample metadata nearly always contained a de-identified subject ID, COVID-19 status, age in years and sex. The dataset comprised deeply sampled blood TCRbeta repertoires from subjects exposed to, actively infected with, or recovered from COVID-19. Where available, HLA class I and class II types were taken from metadata supplied by the sample provider and were not determined by assay-based typing. Results and caveats for the whole study, not just this receptor: The amount of clinical and demographic metadata varied by source and participant and was provided uncurated.

From a lookup of the germline V gene (reference sequence), CDR1 and CDR2 are SEHNR and FQNEAQ. The CDR3, from cysteine to phenylalanine, totals 14 residues. Only CDR3 DNA is held: 42 bases, read in frame from base 1. V is pared back by 4 bases and J by 11 bases, with 20 bases lying between the germline termini. With regard to this clone: Its binding antigen is unknown. The sample holds no much larger clone one base away, and base qualities are not on file.

TCRbeta CDR3 regions were amplified from genomic DNA using the immunoSEQ Assay, a bias-controlled multiplex PCR. In the authors' own workflow: The number of nucleated cells in each sample was estimated from the amplification of reference gene primers within the assay. To quantify the absolute abundance of each unique TCRbeta CDR3 rearrangement, sequence reads were collapsed and filtered. Productive Simpson clonality was computed per sample as the square root of Simpson's diversity index over productive rearrangements. Sourced from immuneACCESS, this table was stored by TCRdb with only in-frame sequences that have V and J called. A share of the clones is absent; for the studies checked, an unresolved V gene accounts for under half, and the remainder has no known explanation. The V and J calls and clone size are taken from that table; D and trimming were inferred from the DNA. The sample has approximately 150,000 clones on record, 80% to 90% of them singletons. Jointly, the top ten make up roughly 5% of the sample.

At one collaborating source in Seattle, patients were enrolled during active infection and were followed longitudinally through the course of disease. Each collaborating institution followed its own protocols to collect whole blood in K2EDTA tubes. For TCRbeta analysis, collaborators shipped samples in one of three forms: frozen whole blood, isolated PBMCs, or DNA extracted from either of those sample types. The source material was peripheral blood. The chain uses TRBV7-9 and TRBJ1-1; no D segment can be confidently identified. The receptor comes from a woman between 50 and 59 years old with COVID-19, enrolled during active disease. The nucleotides are TGTGCCAGCAGCTCCGCGCGGTCGATCAGTGAGGCTTTCTTT. Protein translation: CASSSARSISEAFF.